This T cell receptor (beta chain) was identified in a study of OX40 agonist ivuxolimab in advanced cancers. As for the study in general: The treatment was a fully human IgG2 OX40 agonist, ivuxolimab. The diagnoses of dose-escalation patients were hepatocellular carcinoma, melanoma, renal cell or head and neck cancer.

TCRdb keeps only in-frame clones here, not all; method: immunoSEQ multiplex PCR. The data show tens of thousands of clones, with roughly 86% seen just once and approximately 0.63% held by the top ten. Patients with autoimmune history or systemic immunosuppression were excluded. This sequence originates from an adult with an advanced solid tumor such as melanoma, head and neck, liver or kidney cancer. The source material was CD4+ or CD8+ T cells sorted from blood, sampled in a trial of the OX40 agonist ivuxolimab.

CDR3: CASSFRGNSETQYF. The DNA of the CDR3 is TGTGCCAGCAGTTTTCGGGGGAATTCAGAGACCCAGTACTTC. The chain links TRBV6-1 to TRBJ2-5, with D possibly TRBD2 on 6 matching bases. The CDR3 spans 14 residues. Germline V gives CDR1 MNHNS, CDR2 SASEGT. V gave up 5 bases and J gave up 4 bases, with 14 bases separating them.